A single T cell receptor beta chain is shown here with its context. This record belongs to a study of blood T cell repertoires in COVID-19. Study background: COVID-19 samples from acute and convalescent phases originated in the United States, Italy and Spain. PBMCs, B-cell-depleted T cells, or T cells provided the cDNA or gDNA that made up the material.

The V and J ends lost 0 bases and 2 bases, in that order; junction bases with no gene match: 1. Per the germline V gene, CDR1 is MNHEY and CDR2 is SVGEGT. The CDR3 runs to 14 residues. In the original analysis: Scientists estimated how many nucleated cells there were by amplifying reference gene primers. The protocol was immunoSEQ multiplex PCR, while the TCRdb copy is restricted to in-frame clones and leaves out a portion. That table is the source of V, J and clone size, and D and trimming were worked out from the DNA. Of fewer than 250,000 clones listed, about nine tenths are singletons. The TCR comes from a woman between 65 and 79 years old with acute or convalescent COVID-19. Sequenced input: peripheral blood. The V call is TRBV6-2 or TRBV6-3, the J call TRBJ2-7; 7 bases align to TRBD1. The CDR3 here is CASSYSGTAYEQYF. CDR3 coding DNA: TGTGCCAGCAGTTACTCCGGGACAGCCTACGAGCAGTACTTC.